These 27 T cell receptor beta chains were sequenced from one sample in a study of cytomegalovirus exposure and HLA in healthy donors. Sequencing used immunoSEQ multiplex PCR; TCRdb keeps in-frame clones, though not all of them. The table records roughly 230,000 clones, less than 95% of them present only once. Material for sequencing was PBMCs. The receptors stem from a woman aged 25-40 years in good health and CMV-seronegative.

The DNA for the CDR3 is TGCGCCAGCAGCCGACAGGGGAACACCGGGGAGCTGTTTTTT. Translated: CASSRQGNTGELFF. The rearrangement uses TRBV5-1 and TRBJ2-2, with 7 bases matching TRBD1. This CDR3 contains 14 residues. The V segment lost 4 bases and the J segment 1 base; nucleotides outside the gene matches: 1. Germline CDR1 reads SGHRS; CDR2 reads YFSETQ.

The chain is built from TRBV18 and TRBJ2-7, with D hard to call. Germline V gives CDR1 KGHSH, CDR2 LQKENI. This CDR3 contains 15 residues. Trimming removed 3 bases at V and 3 bases at J, with 15 bases between. The CDR3: CASSPGGIIDYEQYF. In DNA form, the CDR3 reads TGTGCCAGCTCACCGGGCGGAATCATTGACTACGAGCAGTACTTC.

CDR3 coding DNA: TGTGCCATCAAGTCTAGCGGAAGGGCGGATACGCAGTATTTT. Encoded protein: CAIKSSGRADTQYF. V gene TRBV10-3 combines with J gene TRBJ2-3; 7 bases map to TRBD2. The CDR3 loop spans 14 amino acids. The V gene's germline CDR1 is ENHRY and CDR2 SYGVKD. V dropped 7 bases and J dropped 6; count of bases not matched to a gene: 10.

This sequence joins TRBV7-3 and TRBJ1-1; perhaps TRBD1 as D (5 bases). CDR3 length: 14 residues. Germline loops: CDR1 SGHTA, CDR2 FQGTGA. Trimming left V 3 bases short and J 3 bases short, with 11 bases between. This CDR3 reads CASSFGTDYTEAFF. Written as DNA, the CDR3 is TGTGCCAGCAGCTTCGGGACTGATTACACTGAAGCTTTCTTT.

This clone was found a few times. The V and J genes are TRBV27 and TRBJ1-2, with D maybe TRBD1 (6 bases). This CDR3 has 15 amino acids. V was pared by 2 bases and J by 4 bases, with 14 bases between. Germline V lookup: CDR1 MNHEY, CDR2 SMNVEV (reference sequence). The CDR3 loop is CASSLGGGSAYGYTF. The CDR3 DNA reads TGTGCCAGCAGTTTAGGGGGCGGTTCCGCCTATGGCTACACCTTC.

V gene TRBV4-3 combines with J gene TRBJ2-1, with TRBD2 matching over 8 bases. With V trimmed by 0 bases and J by 12 bases, 13 bases remained unmatched. Germline values: CDR1 LGHNA, CDR2 YSLEER. This CDR3 region has 16 residues. CDR3 nucleotides: TGCGCCAGCAGCCAAGACTTACCCGGGGGGGAGGAGCGGCAGTTCTTC. Amino acid sequence: CASSQDLPGGEERQFF.

This clone came up once. The chain carries TRBV19 and TRBJ2-2; 7 nucleotides line up with TRBD2. The germline gives CDR1 LNHDA, CDR2 SQIVND (reference sequence). Trimming removed 10 bases from V and 4 bases from J; junction bases left unmatched: 18. This CDR3 comprises 17 residues. The CDR3 reads CATINPVGGPGTGELFF. The CDR3, as DNA: TGTGCCACCATAAACCCTGTGGGAGGGCCGGGCACCGGGGAGCTGTTTTTT.

The gene calls are TRBV6-5 and TRBJ2-2; D uncertain. The CDR3 length is 14 residues. V was shortened by 3 bases and J by 6 bases, with 11 bases between the two germline ends. Germline loops: CDR1 MNHEY, CDR2 SVGAGI. CDR3 bases: TGTGCCAGCAGTTATTACAACATCCCCGGGGAGCTGTTTTTT. Residues: CASSYYNIPGELFF.

CDR3 residues: CASSQETGNVGELFF. For the CDR3, the DNA is TGTGCCAGCAGCCAGGAAACCGGGAACGTCGGGGAGCTGTTTTTT. The chain links TRBV4-2 to TRBJ2-2, with D perhaps TRBD2 (5 bases). The length of the CDR3 is 15 residues. Trimming cost V 3 bases and J 7 bases, with 15 bases left between them. Looked up from germline, CDR1 is LGHNA and CDR2 is YNFKEQ.

The J gene is TRBJ2-7, the V gene TRBV19, with TRBD1 as a possible D gene (6 bases). CDR3 length: 13 amino acids. In germline, CDR1 is LNHDA, CDR2 SQIVND (reference sequence). Trimming stripped 3 bases from V and 6 bases from J, with 12 bases between. Written as DNA, the CDR3 is TGTGCCAGTAGTATTACAGGGAATGGCGAGCAGTACTTC. Encoded protein: CASSITGNGEQYF.

The chain employs TRBV28 and TRBJ2-7; 8 bases map to TRBD2. The junction had 12 bases not matched to a gene; V was cut back by 2 bases and J by 6 bases. The germline V gene has CDR1 MDHEN and CDR2 SYDVKM. The CDR3 runs 16 residues. In DNA, the CDR3 is TGTGCCAGCAGTTTACCTCTCGGGGCGGGAGGTGGCGAGCAGTACTTC. Translated, it gives CASSLPLGAGGGEQYF.

This chain links TRBV5-8 with TRBJ2-7, with TRBD1 matching over 8 bases. V trimming: 3 bases; J trimming: 2 bases; junction bases outside the gene matches: 10. CDR3 length equals 16 residues. Germline values: CDR1 SGHTS, CDR2 YDEGEE. The CDR3 here is CASSSGQGPFAYEQYF. The CDR3 bases are TGTGCCAGCAGCTCCGGACAGGGACCATTCGCCTACGAGCAGTACTTC.

The rearrangement joins TRBV2 to TRBJ1-2; tentatively, D is TRBD1 (5 bases). CDR3 length: 14 residues. V was cut by 7 bases and J by 8 bases, with 20 bases left in between. Germline CDR1 reads SNHLY; CDR2 reads FYNNEI. In DNA, the CDR3 is TGTGCCAGCACCTTGGGACGCTCCCGGGGGGGCTACACCTTC. This codes for CASTLGRSRGGYTF.

The chain couples TRBV28 to TRBJ2-7; D unclear. V lost 4 bases and J lost 1, with 14 bases in between. Germline values: CDR1 MDHEN, CDR2 SYDVKM. The CDR3 length is 15 residues. CDR3 nucleotides: TGTGCCAGCAGTTATAATCCGGATCGTTCCTACGAGCAGTACTTC. Translation: CASSYNPDRSYEQYF. The variable domain in full, with the rest retrieved from reference TRBV28 and TRBJ2-7, is DVKVTQSSRYLVKRTGEKVFLECVQDMDHENMFWYRQDPGLGLRLIYFSYDVKMKEKGDIPEGYSVSREKKERFSLILESASTNQTSMYLCASSYNPDRSYEQYFGPGTRLTVT.

This chain connects TRBV27 to TRBJ2-7; the D call may be TRBD1 or TRBD2 (5 bases each). The V end was cut by 2 bases, the J end by 5 bases, with 10 bases between. CDR3 length equals 13 residues. Germline CDR1 MNHEY, CDR2 SMNVEV (reference sequence). The CDR3 sequence is CASSLMGTHEQYF. CDR3 nucleotide sequence: TGTGCCAGCAGTTTAATGGGGACCCACGAGCAGTACTTC.

V and J are TRBV6-1 and TRBJ2-7; D is unresolved. Per germline, CDR1 MNHNS and CDR2 SASEGT. Trimming shortened V by 0 bases and J by 5 bases, and 8 bases separated the two germline ends. This CDR3 contains 13 residues. The CDR3 region has the DNA TGTGCCAGCAGTGAAGCTGAGACGGACGAGCAGTACTTC. Translation gives CASSEAETDEQYF.

This sequence joins TRBV6-5 and TRBJ2-1; TRBD2 agrees at 8 bases. Germline-derived CDR1 and CDR2 are MNHEY and SVGAGI. Trimming cost V 1 base and J 9 bases; bases outside gene matches: 11. The CDR3 length is 16 residues. CDR3 residues: CASSYLTREGLIEQFF. The CDR3 DNA sequence: TGTGCCAGCAGTTACTTGACCCGGGAGGGGTTAATTGAGCAGTTCTTC.

This clone was picked up a small number of times. The chain couples TRBV2 to TRBJ1-1; a weak D match, TRBD1 (5 bases). The V end lost 9 bases, the J end lost 4 bases, and 21 bases lay between the germline ends. In germline, CDR1 is SNHLY, CDR2 FYNNEI. The CDR3 loop spans 15 amino acids. The DNA of the CDR3 is TGTGCCAGTTTCCAGGTTGGTACAGGTAGCACTGAAGCTTTCTTT. Translation: CASFQVGTGSTEAFF.

The rearrangement links TRBV27 to TRBJ1-4; TRBD1 agrees at 7 bases. The J segment lost 4 bases and the V segment lost 5 bases, leaving 16 bases of the junction unmatched. Germline V gene data show CDR1 as MNHEY and CDR2 as SMNVEV (reference sequence). CDR3 length: 18 amino acids. CDR3 in DNA: TGTGCCAGCAGTCCACCCCCAGGCACCCACAGGGGTAATGAAAAACTGTTTTTT. Its protein product is CASSPPPGTHRGNEKLFF.

The chain combines TRBV2 with TRBJ2-5; weak D call: TRBD2 (6 bases). The V end was cut by 7 bases, the J end by 0 bases, with 15 bases between. CDR1 and CDR2 from the germline V gene are SNHLY and FYNNEI. The CDR3 has 15 amino acids. In DNA, the CDR3 is TGTGCCAGCAAATTAATCCGGGACTACCAAGAGACCCAGTACTTC. Encoded protein: CASKLIRDYQETQYF.

V usage is TRBV5-1 and J usage is TRBJ1-5; the D gene is possibly TRBD1 (5 bases). The germline V and J ends were trimmed by 4 bases and 5 bases, with 13 bases remaining between them. The CDR3 spans 14 residues. Germline assignment: CDR1 SGHRS and CDR2 YFSETQ. The CDR3 DNA sequence: TGCGCCAGCAGCATGCAGGGTGGGGATCAGCCCCAGCATTTT. Amino acids: CASSMQGGDQPQHF.

This clone was seen only once. The rearrangement links TRBV6-1 to TRBJ1-2; a possible D gene is TRBD1 (5 bases). From germline, CDR1 is MNHNS and CDR2 SASEGT. CDR3 length: 12 residues. Trimming pared 6 bases from V and 2 bases from J, leaving 7 bases between. CDR3 residues: CASRGTNYGYTF. In nucleotides, the CDR3 is TGTGCCAGCAGAGGGACCAACTATGGCTACACCTTC.

The rearrangement links TRBV7-6 to TRBJ2-3, with 11 bases that match TRBD2. The germline V gene encodes CDR1 SGHVS and CDR2 FNYEAQ. This CDR3 has 17 amino acids. Unmatched junction bases numbered 6, after V lost 1 base and J lost 3 bases. CDR3 bases: TGTGCCAGCAGCTTAGGTAGGGCTAGCGGGAGGACAGATACGCAGTATTTT. The encoded protein is CASSLGRASGRTDTQYF.

This chain uses TRBV29-1 with TRBJ2-7; 7 bases match TRBD2. V gave up 6 bases and J gave up 6 bases; unmatched junction bases: 5. CDR1 is SQVTM and CDR2 is ANQGSEA in the germline V gene. The CDR3 is 11 residues long. In nucleotides, the CDR3 is TGCAGCGTACTTGGGGAGGGCGAGCAGTACTTC. Protein product: CSVLGEGEQYF.

Details on this clone: Other DNA sequences in this specimen translate into the identical CDR3. This chain uses TRBV27 with TRBJ1-3, with D maybe TRBD1 (6 bases). CDR1 is MNHEY, CDR2 SMNVEV, per germline (reference sequence). The CDR3 sequence is 15 residues long. V was clipped by 0 bases and J by 4 bases, with 10 bases between them. CDR3 bases: TGTGCCAGCAGTTTATCGGGGGGGACAGGAAACACCATATATTTT. Translating it yields CASSLSGGTGNTIYF.

This chain connects TRBV5-6 to TRBJ2-7, with TRBD2 matching 15 bases. Germline CDR1 reads SGHDT; CDR2 reads YYEEEE. J lost 3 bases, V lost 3 bases, and 4 bases had no gene match. The CDR3 is 16 amino acids. Here the CDR3 reads CASSSGLAGGFYEQYF. In DNA, the CDR3 is TGTGCCAGCAGCTCGGGACTAGCGGGAGGTTTCTACGAGCAGTACTTC.

The chain carries TRBV5-1 and TRBJ2-7, with D possibly TRBD2 on 6 matching bases. Trimming removed 0 bases at V and 3 bases at J, with 10 bases between. The germline V gene has CDR1 SGHRS and CDR2 YFSETQ. This CDR3 contains 14 residues. This chain's CDR3 is CASSLEGSGYEQYF. Written as DNA, the CDR3 is TGCGCCAGCAGCTTGGAGGGTAGCGGCTACGAGCAGTACTTC.